This T cell receptor beta chain is drawn from a study of shared clonotypes between healthy human individuals. Study-level findings and limits: Naive subsets typically showed greater estimated richness than memory subsets. Sampling included only blood; tissue repertoires likely differ. Shared across a few donors were 5% to 6% of the naive CD4 clonotypes.

This CDR3 is 11 amino acids long. With 6 bases removed from V and 8 bases from J, the gap between germline ends came to 13 bases. The germline gives CDR1 DFQATT, CDR2 SNEGSKA (reference sequence). Worth noting for this clone: Antigen unknown.

Sequencing was performed with immunoSEQ multiplex PCR; in TCRdb, only in-frame clones are kept and a portion is missing. This sample has about 990,000 clones, with about 84% found just once. The chain uses TRBV20-1 and TRBJ1-2, with D perhaps TRBD1 (5 bases). The receptor comes from a man aged 18 to 29 in good health. Some clones in this sample may be carry-over from other donors' samples. Sequencing was carried out using memory CD4+ T cells from PBMCs. Subset defined: CD45RA-negative fraction. CDR3 sequence: CSAQGAEGYTF. CDR3 DNA: TGCAGTGCCCAGGGAGCCGAGGGCTACACCTTC.